The present T cell receptor beta chain was sequenced within a study of cytomegalovirus exposure and HLA in healthy donors. Whole-study context: Some 85 million unique TCRs from HLA-typed donors were held in an early data release. There were 350 to 400 genotyped donors. Of these, about 81% fell in the genetic ancestry cluster associated with self-reported Caucasian donors.

Study results and limitations: It was reportedly the case that the classifier diagnosed cytomegalovirus status with high specificity and sensitivity. 150 or so TCR beta chains were listed as cytomegalovirus-associated.

Notes on this clone: Antigen specificity is unknown.

It was with 60 Vbeta and 13 Jbeta primers that the PCR ran. Some clones are missing from TCRdb's copy, which holds only in-frame ones; the method was immunoSEQ multiplex PCR. The sample has 65,000 to 80,000 clones, less than 80% seen once. The CDR3 is 15 amino acids. Germline loops: CDR1 LNHDA, CDR2 SQIVND (reference sequence). Trimming cost V 5 bases and J 7 bases; bases outside gene matches: 6. The gene calls are TRBV19 and TRBJ1-6; 9 bases align to TRBD1. What was sequenced was PBMCs. This TCR came from a woman between 35 and 50 years old in good health and CMV-seropositive. Here the CDR3 DNA reads TGTGCCAGTAGTCCCTCGACAGGGGGGAATTCACCCCTCCACTTT. It yields the protein CASSPSTGGNSPLHF.